This TCR beta chain was observed in a study of T-cell memory formation after mild COVID-19. About the research overall: TCR clusters were largely donor specific. Points from the study as a whole: There was no confirmation that second-wave clones peaking on day 37 were SARS-CoV-2 specific. Pre-infection memory showed some responding clones, and this suggested that cross-reactive memory joined.

This clonotype has more than one count but fewer than ten. Antigen: not known. From 5'RACE with constant-segment primers came TCR alpha and TCR beta cDNA libraries that carried sample barcodes and UMIs. TCRdb fed the 5' RACE reads into MiXCR, producing one record per CDR3 protein. In the table there are hundreds of thousands of distinct CDR3 sequences, under 25% of which are singletons. V shed 2 bases, J shed 1 base, and the junction held 16 bases outside the gene matches. CDR1 is SGHRS and CDR2 is YFSETQ in the germline V gene. This CDR3 comprises 19 residues. This TCR was recovered from an adult woman who had mild COVID-19 (a few samples of this study predate the infection). Cell type and time point are not known. V and J are TRBV5-1 and TRBJ2-3; 7 nucleotides align to TRBD1. The source material was PBMCs or a T cell subset sorted from them (not recorded which). CDR3 amino acids: CASSLPINSGGRGTDTQYF. In DNA, the CDR3 is TGCGCCAGCAGCTTACCCATAAACTCAGGGGGACGCGGCACAGATACGCAGTATTTT. Variable domain in full (rest from reference TRBV5-1 and TRBJ2-3): KAGVTQTPRYLIKTRGQQVTLSCSPISGHRSVSWYQQTPGQGLQFLFEYFSETQRNKGNFPGRFSGRQFSNSRSEMNVSTLELGDSALYLCASSLPINSGGRGTDTQYFGPGTRLTVL.